These 7 T cell receptor beta chains originate from one sample sequenced in a study of OX40 agonist ivuxolimab in advanced cancers. Only in-frame clones appear in the TCRdb table, and some are missing; sequencing was by immunoSEQ multiplex PCR. The sample has around 69,000 clones, 85% to 90% seen once. This sample comprised CD4+ or CD8+ T cells sorted from blood, obtained in a trial of the OX40 agonist ivuxolimab. The receptors originated from an adult with an advanced solid tumor such as melanoma, head and neck, liver or kidney cancer.

The V call is TRBV19, the J call TRBJ2-6, with D possibly TRBD2 on 5 matching bases. Germline V CDR1 and CDR2: LNHDA, SQIVND (reference sequence). The CDR3 sequence is 13 residues long. Between the trimmed V and J ends, which lost 5 bases and 3 bases, there was a span of 5 bases. CDR3 residues: CASSGLGANVLTF. DNA of the CDR3: TGTGCCAGTAGTGGACTTGGGGCCAACGTCCTGACTTTC. Full variable domain (rest looked up from reference TRBV19 and TRBJ2-6): DGGITQSPKYLFRKEGQNVTLSCEQNLNHDAMYWYRQDPGQGLRLIYYSQIVNDFQKGDIAEGYSVSREKKESFPLTVTSAQKNPTAFYLCASSGLGANVLTFGAGSRLTVL.

The chain couples TRBV13 to TRBJ1-1; D not resolved. This CDR3 has 14 amino acids. V gave up 1 base and J gave up 3 bases, with 9 bases separating them. Germline CDR1 and CDR2: PRHDT and FYEKMQ (reference sequence). The CDR3: CASSLALIHTEAFF. The CDR3 DNA reads as TGTGCCAGCAGCTTAGCTTTAATACACACTGAAGCTTTCTTT.

CDR3 in DNA: TGCGCCAGCAGCCAAGAGGTGGCCCCCGAGGTTCCGTTCTTC. Translation gives CASSQEVAPEVPFF. The rearrangement links TRBV4-3 to TRBJ2-1; D not resolved. Germline CDR1 is LGHNA and CDR2 is YSLEER. This CDR3 spans 14 amino acids. V was clipped by 0 bases and J by 15 bases, with 18 bases between them.

In the case of this clone: Other nucleotide sequences in the sample specify the same CDR3. The CDR3 nucleotides read TGTGCCAGCAGCTTAAGCGGGACCCTAAACACCGGGGAGCTGTTTTTT. This codes for CASSLSGTLNTGELFF. J is TRBJ2-2 and V is TRBV7-9, with 7 bases matching TRBD2. This CDR3 has 16 amino acids. J lost 2 bases, V lost 2 bases, and 5 bases had no gene match. In germline, CDR1 is SEHNR, CDR2 FQNEAQ (reference sequence).

The chain combines TRBV5-4 with TRBJ1-6; 9 bases map to TRBD1. V was clipped by 1 base and J by 9 bases; unmatched bases: 5. The V gene's germline CDR1 is SGHNT and CDR2 YYREEE (reference sequence). CDR3 length: 15 residues. In nucleotides, the CDR3 is TGTGCCAGCAGCTTGTGGGTGACAGGGGGTTCACCCCTCCACTTT. It yields the protein CASSLWVTGGSPLHF. The full variable domain, with the rest looked up from reference TRBV5-4 and TRBJ1-6, is ETGVTQSPTHLIKTRGQQVTLRCSSQSGHNTVSWYQQALGQGPQFIFQYYREEENGRGNFPPRFSGLQFPNYSSELNVNALELDDSALYLCASSLWVTGGSPLHFGNGTRLTVT.

This clone was counted a single time. This sequence joins TRBV7-9 and TRBJ2-5; D not certain. Between the trimmed V and J ends, which lost 5 bases and 0 bases, there was a span of 10 bases. The CDR3 sequence is 14 residues long. Germline values: CDR1 SEHNR, CDR2 FQNEAQ (reference sequence). CDR3 bases: TGTGCCAGCAGCGTTTCCGGTCACCAAGAGACCCAGTACTTC. Translation gives CASSVSGHQETQYF.

This clone was seen just once. For the CDR3, the DNA is TGTGCCAGCAGGACTAGGGCTAATGAAAAACTGTTTTTT. Encoded protein: CASRTRANEKLFF. V and J are TRBV25-1 and TRBJ1-4; D ambiguous. Germline assignment: CDR1 MGHDK and CDR2 SYGVNS. The CDR3 contains 13 residues. V shed 6 bases and J shed 3 bases, with 8 bases lying between them.